This T cell receptor beta chain was observed in a study of CD8 T cells in Susac syndrome (dated by TCRdb to the late 2010s). Turning to the overall study: Among the sequenced Susac syndrome patients, more than five had clinically active disease and fewer than ten were in clinical remission. At the time of blood withdrawal, Susac syndrome patients were either therapy-naive, taking corticosteroids (with some also receiving IVIg), or on IVIg alone. Repertoire sequencing was used to test whether CD8+ T cell activation and differentiation in Susac syndrome was antigen driven. Beyond this particular receptor, the publication reports: In patients with Susac syndrome, the CD4+ T cell repertoire showed no detectable clonal expansion. The number of individuals in the TCR sequencing and HLA analysis was recognized as being relatively small.

High-throughput TCR beta sequencing profiled peripheral blood CD8+ and CD4+ T cells from healthy donors, Susac syndrome patients and multiple sclerosis patients. Recently defined diagnostic criteria for definite or probable disease were met by the Susac syndrome patients. Bulk CD8+ and CD4+ T cells were purified by magnetic negative isolation, while CD8+ TEMRA cells were enriched using FACS. Blood was drawn into EDTA tubes, processed within 24 hours, and PBMCs were isolated by density gradient centrifugation. PBMCs intended for TCR sequencing were frozen in liquid nitrogen and were later thawed in a 37 degrees C water bath. The sorted or isolated CD4+, CD8+ and CD8+ TEMRA cells reached a purity of at least 90%. The CDR3 goes from the cysteine to the phenylalanine over 18 residues. CDR3 DNA is the only sequence kept; it has 54 bases, read in frame from the first base. Per the germline V gene (reference sequence), SGHAT is the CDR1 and FQDESV is the CDR2. Relative to germline, V is missing 5 bases and J is missing 0 bases, with 11 bases of the junction outside any gene match.

RNA was extracted with the RNeasy kit and roughly 0.45 to 1 ug was reverse transcribed using random hexamers. The immunoSEQ multiplex PCR assay, which covers 54 Vbeta and 13 Jbeta segments, was used to amplify TCR beta CDR3 regions. PCR amplification bias was corrected by using a synthetic template baseline for primer optimization and computational correction. The authors' analysis ran thus. Reads were assigned to V, D and J genes according to IMGT and analyzed in immunoSEQ Analyzer, with only productive sequences retained. Clonality was calculated as one minus the Shannon entropy normalized by log2 of the number of productive unique sequences. For each patient and control, public and private clones were evaluated within the 100 most prevalent clones. A clone was defined as Susac-specific if it was absent from the healthy and MS cohorts, from 1052 published viral clones and from other ImmuneACCESS disease sequences. TCRdb trimmed the raw reads at Q25, called clones with MiXCR and kept productive beta chains. Identical CDR3 protein sequences are pooled into one entry, listed with their most common genes and DNA. It is TCRdb's table, rather than the study itself, that gives the V and J calls and clone size. The table for this sample lists 170,000 or so distinct CDR3 sequences; more than 95% of them were counted only once. Together, the top ten hold around 0.12% of the sample.

Notes on this clonotype: Its antigen has not been determined. No much larger clone is present one base from it, and per-base qualities are unavailable.

Sequences were obtained from CD4+ T cells from PBMCs. Here the chain combines TRBV11-1 and TRBJ2-5; 11 bases in the junction line up with TRBD2. The receptor was derived from a human donor with Susac syndrome. At the DNA level, the sequence is TGTGCCAGCAGCCCTCGACTAGCGGGATTGACCTACCAAGAGACCCAGTACTTC. The translation is CASSPRLAGLTYQETQYF.